This T cell receptor beta chain is from a study of blood T cell repertoires in COVID-19. Study in general: T cells, B-cell-depleted T cells, or PBMCs provided the cDNA or gDNA that served as material.

The CDR3 is 15 amino acids. V shed 4 bases and J shed 1 base, with 12 bases lying between them. The V gene's germline CDR1 is SGHKS and CDR2 YYEKEE (reference sequence). The participants were between about 18 and 90 years old and came from roughly 25 US areas. Authors' processing steps: Estimation of nucleated cell counts relied on the amplification of reference gene primers. Measured with immunoSEQ multiplex PCR; TCRdb has only the in-frame clones, and not every one. From that table come the V and J calls and clone size; the DNA was used to work out D and trimming. The sample holds roughly 500,000 clones, roughly 90% seen once.

V is TRBV5-5 and J is TRBJ1-5; D perhaps matches TRBD1 (6 bases). The TCR was taken from a woman in her thirties or forties who had recovered from COVID-19. Material for sequencing was PBMCs or T cells enriched from blood (not recorded which). Here the CDR3 reads CASSPTGLSNQPQHF. CDR3 nucleotide sequence: TGTGCCAGCAGCCCCACAGGGTTAAGCAATCAGCCCCAGCATTTT. Full variable domain (missing parts from reference TRBV5-5 and TRBJ1-5): DAGVTQSPTHLIKTRGQQVTLRCSPISGHKSVSWYQQVLGQGPQFIFQYYEKEERGRGNFPDRFSARQFPNYSSELNVNALLLGDSALYLCASSPTGLSNQPQHFGDGTRLSIL.